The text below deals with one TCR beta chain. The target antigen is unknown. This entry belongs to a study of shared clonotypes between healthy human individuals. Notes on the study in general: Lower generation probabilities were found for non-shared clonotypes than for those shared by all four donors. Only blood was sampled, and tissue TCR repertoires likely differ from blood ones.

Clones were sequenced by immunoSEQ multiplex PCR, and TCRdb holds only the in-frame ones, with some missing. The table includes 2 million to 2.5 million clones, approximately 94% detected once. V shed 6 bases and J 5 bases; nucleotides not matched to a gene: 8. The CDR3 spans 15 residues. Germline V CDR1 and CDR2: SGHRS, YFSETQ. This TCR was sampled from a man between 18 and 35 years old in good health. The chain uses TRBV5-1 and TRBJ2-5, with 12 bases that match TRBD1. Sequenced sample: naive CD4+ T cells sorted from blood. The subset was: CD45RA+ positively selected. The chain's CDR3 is CASISGTGGRETQYF. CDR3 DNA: TGCGCCAGCATCTCCGGGACAGGGGGCCGTGAGACCCAGTACTTC.